The next 6 T cell receptor beta chains were all read from a single sample in a study of technical replicates of blood from a handful of donors. Profiling relied on immunoSEQ multiplex PCR, and the TCRdb table lists in-frame clones only, not all of them. Counted here are about 83,000 clones, about 92% occurring once; the ten biggest clones make up about 0.27%. Sequencing was performed on T cells isolated from PBMCs. These TCRs come from a human donor in good health.

This rearrangement joins TRBV5-4 to TRBJ2-5; D call uncertain. Germline lookup yields CDR1 SGHNT and CDR2 YYREEE (reference sequence). Trimming removed 4 bases at V and 0 bases at J, with 16 bases between. The CDR3 is 16 residues long. The CDR3 DNA is TGTGCCAGCAGCCACCATGAGCCTAGTTACCAAGAGACCCAGTACTTC. It encodes CASSHHEPSYQETQYF.

The J gene is TRBJ2-1, the V gene TRBV6-1; weak D call: TRBD2 (5 bases). CDR1 is MNHNS, CDR2 SASEGT, per germline. Trimming removed 6 bases from V and 6 bases from J, with 18 bases in between. CDR3 length: 15 residues. Here the CDR3 reads CASSPPGLPRNEQFF. As DNA, the CDR3 is TGTGCCAGCAGCCCCCCCGGACTCCCACGCAATGAGCAGTTCTTC.

The chain recombines TRBV5-4 with TRBJ1-1, with D perhaps TRBD1 (5 bases). V lost 1 base and J 5 bases, leaving 9 bases between the germline ends. The CDR3 has 13 residues. Per germline, CDR1 SGHNT and CDR2 YYREEE (reference sequence). Here the CDR3 DNA reads TGTGCCAGCAGCTTGATGGGGCGTACTGAAGCTTTCTTT. Translated, it gives CASSLMGRTEAFF.

This clone was detected once. V usage is TRBV6-1 and J usage is TRBJ2-5; 13 bases map to TRBD2. This CDR3 is 19 amino acids long. Trimming removed 3 bases from V and 5 bases from J; junction bases left unmatched: 15. Germline V gene lookup returns CDR1 MNHNS and CDR2 SASEGT. The CDR3 loop reads CASSDWWTSGRATRETQYF. The CDR3 nucleotides are TGTGCCAGCAGTGATTGGTGGACTAGCGGGAGAGCCACCAGGGAGACCCAGTACTTC.

V is TRBV9 and J is TRBJ2-3; 8 bases agree with TRBD2. This CDR3 is built from 16 residues. Germline trimming cut 4 bases from V and 3 bases from J; bases unmatched to any gene: 10. Germline V lookup: CDR1 SGDLS, CDR2 YYNGEE. This CDR3 reads CASSSGGAPGTDTQYF. The CDR3 region has the DNA TGTGCCAGCAGCTCCGGGGGGGCCCCCGGGACAGATACGCAGTATTTT.

The chain has TRBV27 and TRBJ1-4; 10 bases align to TRBD1. Germline V gene lookup returns CDR1 MNHEY and CDR2 SMNVEV (reference sequence). V was pared by 5 bases and J by 7 bases, with 13 bases of the junction left unmatched. The CDR3 is 17 residues long. The CDR3 region has the DNA TGTGCCAGCAGTCCCCAGATCGGACAGGGGGAAGGTGAAAAACTGTTTTTT. Its protein product is CASSPQIGQGEGEKLFF.